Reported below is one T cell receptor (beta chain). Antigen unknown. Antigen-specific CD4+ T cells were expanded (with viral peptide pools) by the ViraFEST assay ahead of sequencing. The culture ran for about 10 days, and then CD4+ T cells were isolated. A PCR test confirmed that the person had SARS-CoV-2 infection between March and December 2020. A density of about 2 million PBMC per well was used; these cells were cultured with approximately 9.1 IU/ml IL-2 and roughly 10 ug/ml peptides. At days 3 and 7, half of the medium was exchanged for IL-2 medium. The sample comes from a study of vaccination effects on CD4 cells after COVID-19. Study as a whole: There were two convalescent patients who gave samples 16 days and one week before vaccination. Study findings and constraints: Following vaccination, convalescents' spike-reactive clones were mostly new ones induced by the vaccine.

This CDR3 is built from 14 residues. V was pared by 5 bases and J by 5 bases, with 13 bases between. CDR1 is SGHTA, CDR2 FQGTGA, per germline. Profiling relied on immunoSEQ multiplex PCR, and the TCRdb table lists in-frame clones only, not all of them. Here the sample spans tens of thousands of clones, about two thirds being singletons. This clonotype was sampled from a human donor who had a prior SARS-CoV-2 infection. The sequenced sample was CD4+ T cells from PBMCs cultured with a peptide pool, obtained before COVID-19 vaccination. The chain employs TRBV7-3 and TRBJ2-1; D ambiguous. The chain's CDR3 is CASSLLSWDNEQFF. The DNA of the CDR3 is TGTGCCAGCAGCCTTTTGTCCTGGGACAATGAGCAGTTCTTC.